The source of this T cell receptor beta chain is a study of blood T cell repertoires in COVID-19. The CDR3 has 15 residues. The V gene end was trimmed by 2 bases and the J gene end by 0 bases; junction bases not matched to a gene: 4. The V gene's germline CDR1 is SGHAT and CDR2 FQDESV (reference sequence). This clone was detected only once. Sequencing used immunoSEQ multiplex PCR; TCRdb keeps in-frame clones, though not all of them. The top ten hold 4.6% of the sample, which has around 120,000 clones, over 85% seen once. The clonotype was recovered from a man between 60 and 75 years old with COVID-19, enrolled during active disease. The sample was peripheral blood. V and J are TRBV11-1 and TRBJ2-7; 7 bases line up with TRBD1. This chain's CDR3 is CASSLNRDSSYEQYF. CDR3 in DNA: TGTGCCAGCAGCTTAAACAGGGACAGCTCCTACGAGCAGTACTTC.